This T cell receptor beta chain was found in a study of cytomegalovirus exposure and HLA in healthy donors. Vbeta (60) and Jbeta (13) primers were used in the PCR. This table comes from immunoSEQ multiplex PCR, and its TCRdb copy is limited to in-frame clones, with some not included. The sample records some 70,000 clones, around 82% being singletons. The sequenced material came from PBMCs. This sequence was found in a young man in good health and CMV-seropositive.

The CDR3 nucleotides read TGCGCCAGCAGCGTAGGCACAGGGAACTACGAGCAGTACTTC. Translation: CASSVGTGNYEQYF. This rearrangement joins TRBV5-1 to TRBJ2-7, with D possibly matching TRBD1 (6 bases). The germline V gene has CDR1 SGHRS and CDR2 YFSETQ. V lost 4 bases, J lost 3 bases, and 14 bases lay in between. The length of the CDR3 is 14 residues.